These T cell receptor beta chains were read from a single sample in a study of post-analysis software for immune sequencing data. TCRdb re-derived calls from the PCR reads in MiXCR, one entry per CDR3 protein. The table has about 570,000 distinct CDR3 sequences, about a third seen once. The sequencing input was blood. Source of these receptors: a girl under 18 with multiple sclerosis. Both conserved end residues are part of each CDR3. The D gene is left open where the match is weak. Not every row has a clone size; where given, it reads once, few, many or a size class.

v_gene	d_gene	abundance	j_gene	CDR3nt	CDR3aa
TRBV11-2	TRBD2	once	TRBJ2-5	TGTGCCAGCAGCTTAGATCGAGCGGGGTTCCAAGAGACCCAGTACTTC	CASSLDRAGFQETQYF
TRBV5-6	NA	NA	TRBJ2-1	TGTGCCAGCAGCTTTGACAGACCAGACGAGCAGTTCTTC	CASSFDRPDEQFF
TRBV12-3/TRBV12-4	NA	NA	TRBJ1-6	TGTGCCAGCAGCCTACAGGGAACCAATTCACCCCCCCACTTT	CASSLQGTNSPPHF
TRBV5-1	TRBD1	NA	TRBJ2-1	TGCGCCAGCAGCTACGAGGGGACAGGCGGCAATGAGCAGTTCTTC	CASSYEGTGGNEQFF
TRBV20-1	NA	few	TRBJ2-7	TGCAGTGCTAGGTTGCAAGCCTACGAGCAGTACTTC	CSARLQAYEQYF
TRBV4-1	NA	NA	TRBJ1-6	TGCGCCAGCAGCCAAGAGAGAGGCGCGAGCGGATACAATTCACCCCTCCACTTT	CASSQERGASGYNSPLHF
TRBV20-1	NA	NA	TRBJ2-4	TGCAGTGCTGGCGAGGGAGGAGGGCAGTACTTC	CSAGEGGGQYF
TRBV6-6	TRBD1	NA	TRBJ1-4	TGTGCCAGCAGTCTCAACTCCGGGACAGGGAAGGAGAAACTGTTTTTT	CASSLNSGTGKEKLFF
TRBV5-1	TRBD1	few	TRBJ2-7	TGCGCCAGCAGCTTAGACAGGGCCGCTCCCTACGAGCAGTACTTC	CASSLDRAAPYEQYF
TRBV7-9	NA	NA	TRBJ1-4	TGTGCCAGCAGCTTATTCGGGAATTCAGATGAAAAACTGTTTTTT	CASSLFGNSDEKLFF
TRBV7-9	TRBD2	many	TRBJ2-3	TGTGCCAGCAGCTTATTGGCGGGGGGGCAAGATACGCAGTATTTT	CASSLLAGGQDTQYF
TRBV10-3	NA	few	TRBJ2-3	TGTGCCATCAGTACGGGGCCAGACAAGACAGATACGCAGTATTTT	CAISTGPDKTDTQYF
TRBV5-1	NA	few	TRBJ1-1	TGCGCCAGCCGTCAAGGGGACACAATACAGAACACTGAAGCTTTCTTT	CASRQGDTIQNTEAFF
TRBV4-3	TRBD1	NA	TRBJ2-7	TGCGCCAGCAGCCAAGGACAGGGTGGTCCCTACGAGCAGTACTTC	CASSQGQGGPYEQYF
TRBV14	NA	NA	TRBJ1-1	TGTGCCAGCAGCCTTCACAGGAACACTGAAGCTTTCTTT	CASSLHRNTEAFF
TRBV20-1	NA	NA	TRBJ1-2	TGCAGCCCGGAGGGGGGCTACACCTTC	CSPEGGYTF
TRBV3-1	TRBD1	NA	TRBJ2-1	TGTACCAGCAGCTTCGGGACAGGGGCAAGTCGGGAGCAGTTCTTC	CTSSFGTGASREQFF
TRBV29-1	NA	few	TRBJ2-1	TGCAGCGTTGACGTCTACAATGAGCAGTTCTTC	CSVDVYNEQFF
TRBV7-9	TRBD1	few	TRBJ2-6	TGTGCCAGCAGCAACTACGGGACAGGGCCCTCTGGCGGGGCCAACGTCCTGACTTTC	CASSNYGTGPSGGANVLTF
TRBV20-1	TRBD1	NA	TRBJ2-1	TGCAGTGCTAACGAACCACAGGGGGACAATGAGCAGTTCTTC	CSANEPQGDNEQFF
TRBV20-1	TRBD1	NA	TRBJ1-2	TGCAGTGCTAGGGGACAGGTGTCGGTCTATGGCTACACCTTC	CSARGQVSVYGYTF
TRBV20-1	NA	NA	TRBJ1-2	TGCAGTGTCGCGGCGGGCTACACCTTC	CSVAAGYTF
TRBV5-8	NA	NA	TRBJ2-3	TGTGCCAGCAGCTTGGACCGGGACGGGAACACAGATACGCAGTATTTT	CASSLDRDGNTDTQYF
TRBV6-5	NA	few	TRBJ2-5	TGTGCCAGCAGTTCTGCGGGCAACCAAGAGACCCAGTACTTC	CASSSAGNQETQYF
TRBV5-1	NA	many	TRBJ2-1	TGTGCCAGCAGCTTAGAGGGAGACGAGCAGTTCTTC	CASSLEGDEQFF
TRBV20-1	NA	NA	TRBJ1-5	TGCAGTGCTGCCCGGACCTCCAATCAGCCCCAGCATTTT	CSAARTSNQPQHF
TRBV6-5	TRBD1	few	TRBJ2-4	TGTGCCAGCAGCCGAGGGACAGAAAACATTCAGTACTTC	CASSRGTENIQYF
TRBV3-1	NA	NA	TRBJ1-2	TGTGCCAGCCGCCCGGAGGGTCTAAACTATGGCTACACCTTC	CASRPEGLNYGYTF
TRBV7-8	NA	NA	TRBJ2-3	TGTGCCAGCAGGCACCGGGACAAAGAACCCACAGATACGCAGTATTTT	CASRHRDKEPTDTQYF
TRBV5-1	NA	few	TRBJ2-1	TGCGCCAGCAGCTTGGATAAGAGGGGGGGTTTATATGAGCAGTTCTTC	CASSLDKRGGLYEQFF
TRBV2	NA	NA	TRBJ2-7	TGTGCCACCCATCGCCCGGACAGCTCCTACGAGCAGTACTTC	CATHRPDSSYEQYF
TRBV20-1	NA	NA	TRBJ2-7	TGCAGTACTTCCGGGACACTTACCTACGAGCAGTACTTC	CSTSGTLTYEQYF
TRBV20-1	NA	NA	TRBJ2-7	TGCAGTGCTAGAGATCGAACTAGAAAGTACAATGAGCAGTACTTC	CSARDRTRKYNEQYF
TRBV12-3/TRBV12-4	NA	few	TRBJ1-2	TGTGCCAACGACAGACATCAAGCTAACTATGGCTACACCTTC	CANDRHQANYGYTF
TRBV20-1	NA	few	TRBJ2-5	TGCAGTGCTAGGATTCAAGAGACCCAGTACTTC	CSARIQETQYF
TRBV3-1	NA	many	TRBJ2-3	TGTGCCAGCAGCCAAGACCTGGGAGATACGCAGTATTTT	CASSQDLGDTQYF
TRBV7-9	TRBD1	few	TRBJ2-7	TGTGCCAGCAGCCCAAGGGGGACAGGGATCCACGAGCAGTACTTC	CASSPRGTGIHEQYF
TRBV7-9	TRBD2	few	TRBJ2-2	TGTGCCAGCAGCTGGGGACTAGCGGGGCGTACCGGGGAGCTGTTTTTT	CASSWGLAGRTGELFF
TRBV29-1	NA	NA	TRBJ1-1	TGCAGCGTTTTAGGAAACGGGGGCGGCTCCACTGAAGCTTTCTTT	CSVLGNGGGSTEAFF
TRBV25-1	NA	few	TRBJ1-6	TGTGCCAGCAGTAGGGGGGTACTAGGTTCACCCCTCCACTTT	CASSRGVLGSPLHF
TRBV12-3/TRBV12-4	NA	few	TRBJ2-1	TGTGCCAGCAGTTTTGGGACTGAGTACAATGAGCAGTTCTTC	CASSFGTEYNEQFF
TRBV9	NA	NA	TRBJ2-7	TGTGCCAGCAGCGTAGGCCCCTCTATAGACTACGAGCAGTACTTC	CASSVGPSIDYEQYF
TRBV6-6	TRBD1	NA	TRBJ1-4	TGTGCCCGCAGTTTCGGACAGGGAAGTGAAAAACTGTTTTTT	CARSFGQGSEKLFF
TRBV9	NA	NA	TRBJ2-1	TGTGCCAGCAGCGTAGGGGACAAGTCCTACAATGAGCAGTTCTTC	CASSVGDKSYNEQFF